These 28 T cell receptor beta chains share one sample of origin, sequenced in a study of OX40 agonist ivuxolimab in advanced cancers. Here immunoSEQ multiplex PCR was the method, and the copy in TCRdb shows in-frame clones only, minus some. The data show about 100,000 clones, 89% seen once. This material consisted of CD4+ or CD8+ T cells sorted from blood, taken in a trial of the OX40 agonist ivuxolimab. The receptors originated from an adult with an advanced solid tumor such as melanoma, head and neck, liver or kidney cancer.

The rearrangement links TRBV9 to TRBJ2-2; 11 bases align to TRBD2. The CDR3 runs to 17 residues. The V gene end was trimmed by 0 bases and the J gene end by 9 bases; junction bases not matched to a gene: 10. The germline V gene has CDR1 SGDLS and CDR2 YYNGEE. CDR3 nucleotide sequence: TGTGCCAGCAGCGTAGATCCACTAGCGGGAGATTTCCGGGAGCTGTTTTTT. It specifies CASSVDPLAGDFRELFF. The variable domain in full, completed from reference TRBV9 and TRBJ2-2, reads DSGVTQTPKHLITATGQRVTLRCSPRSGDLSVYWYQQSLDQGLQFLIQYYNGEERAKGNILERFSAQQFPDLHSELNLSSLELGDSALYFCASSVDPLAGDFRELFFGEGSRLTVL.

CDR3 nucleotide sequence: TGTGCCAGCAGTTTGGGGGGGCGTGGGTATGGCTACACCTTC. It yields the protein CASSLGGRGYGYTF. The V gene is TRBV28, the J gene TRBJ1-2, with a weak D call TRBD1 (6 bases). The ends were cut back, 3 bases at V and 5 bases at J, with 13 bases in the middle. Germline CDR1 reads MDHEN; CDR2 reads SYDVKM. CDR3 size: 14 residues.

The chain links TRBV30 to TRBJ2-1, with 7 bases identical to TRBD2. Looked up from germline, CDR1 is GTSNPN and CDR2 is SVGIG (reference sequence). V lost 1 base and J lost 7; bases outside the gene matches: 10. CDR3 length equals 15 residues. This CDR3 reads CAWSALADMLNEQFF. CDR3 sequence (DNA): TGTGCCTGGAGTGCCCTAGCGGACATGTTGAATGAGCAGTTCTTC.

This chain connects TRBV2 to TRBJ2-5; 7 nucleotides agree with TRBD1. This CDR3 has 15 amino acids. Trimming at V came to 6 bases and at J to 4 bases, leaving 11 bases not matched to a gene. Germline CDR1 is SNHLY and CDR2 is FYNNEI. CDR3 DNA sequence: TGTGCCAGCAGAGAGGGGGCAATTGGAGGAGAGACCCAGTACTTC. Its translation is CASREGAIGGETQYF.

The chain has TRBV15 and TRBJ2-7; TRBD1 is a possible D gene (5 bases). CDR3 length equals 12 residues. CDR1 and CDR2 (germline): LNHNV, YYDKDF (reference sequence). V was cut by 8 bases and J by 5 bases, with 13 bases left in between. CDR3 in amino acids: CATSSQGDEQYF. CDR3 nucleotide sequence: TGTGCCACCTCATCCCAGGGTGACGAGCAGTACTTC.

A few counts support this clone. CDR3 loop: CASSEIAFF. The CDR3 bases are TGTGCCAGCAGTGAAATAGCTTTCTTT. The chain is built from TRBV2 and TRBJ1-1, with D unresolved. In germline, CDR1 is SNHLY, CDR2 FYNNEI. V lost 2 bases, J lost 10 bases, and 2 bases lay in between. The CDR3 covers 9 residues.

This clone was detected only once. V and J are TRBV30 and TRBJ2-7; tentatively, D is TRBD1 or TRBD2 (5 bases each). This CDR3 comprises 13 residues. The germline CDR1 and CDR2 sequences are GTSNPN and SVGIG (reference sequence). V was clipped by 5 bases and J by 6 bases, with 17 bases between them. The CDR3 is CAWCSGTPIEQYF. The CDR3 region has the DNA TGTGCCTGGTGCTCCGGGACCCCTATCGAGCAGTACTTC.

This chain connects TRBV23-1 to TRBJ2-1; maybe TRBD2 (6 bases). TRBV23-1 is identified as an open reading frame with a role that is uncertain. Trimming took 2 bases from V and 0 from J, leaving 14 bases between them. This CDR3 region has 17 residues. CDR3 DNA sequence: TGCGCCAGCAGTCAAATCGGAGGGCCAGACTCCTACAATGAGCAGTTCTTC. It codes for CASSQIGGPDSYNEQFF.

The chain is built from TRBV6-1 and TRBJ1-1; D call uncertain. CDR3 length: 13 amino acids. The V end lost 3 bases, the J end lost 8 bases, and 13 bases lay between the germline ends. CDR1 and CDR2 (germline): MNHNS, SASEGT. The CDR3 region is CASSDPLGREAFF. The CDR3 DNA reads TGTGCCAGCAGTGACCCTCTCGGGAGGGAAGCTTTCTTT.

Here the CDR3 DNA reads TGCGCCAGCAGTGAGAATAGGGGGCCTGGCAATCAGCCCCAGCATTTT. This translates into CASSENRGPGNQPQHF. This chain links TRBV10-2 with TRBJ1-5, with TRBD1 identical over 7 bases. The CDR3 loop spans 16 amino acids. Germline V gene data show CDR1 as WSHSY and CDR2 as SAAADI. Trimming at V came to 2 bases and at J to 2 bases, leaving 6 bases not matched to a gene.

The chain employs TRBV2 and TRBJ1-6, with D perhaps TRBD1 (5 bases). CDR1 is SNHLY and CDR2 is FYNNEI in the germline V gene. The CDR3 is 16 residues long. Trimming removed 2 bases at V and 0 bases at J, with 8 bases between. This CDR3 reads CASSEYRSSYNSPLHF. DNA of the CDR3: TGTGCCAGCAGTGAATACAGGAGCTCCTATAATTCACCCCTCCACTTT.

The V and J genes are TRBV6-5 and TRBJ2-7, with TRBD2 identical over 13 bases. The CDR3 is 16 residues long. Germline-derived CDR1 and CDR2 are MNHEY and SVGAGI. The J segment lost 7 bases and the V segment lost 4 bases, leaving 10 bases of the junction unmatched. CDR3 sequence (DNA): TGTGCCAGCAGTTCCCGGAGGACTAGCGGGAGACCTGAGCAGTACTTC. Translated, it gives CASSSRRTSGRPEQYF.

As regards this clone: The same CDR3 also results from other DNA sequences found in this sample. This chain uses TRBV4-2 with TRBJ1-5, with D uncertain. Trimming cost V 3 bases and J 1 base, with 7 bases left between them. The CDR3 is made up of 14 amino acids. Germline loops: CDR1 LGHNA, CDR2 YNFKEQ. CDR3 sequence (DNA): TGTGCCAGCAGCCAGACGGGGAGCAATCAGCCCCAGCATTTT. This gives the protein CASSQTGSNQPQHF.

This clone occurred once. This chain connects TRBV5-1 to TRBJ2-1; TRBD1 matches 11 bases. The junction had 7 bases not matched to a gene; V was cut back by 0 bases and J by 8 bases. The germline CDR1 and CDR2 sequences are SGHRS and YFSETQ. This CDR3 contains 16 residues. The CDR3 reads CASSLAVGTGGDEQFF. The DNA of the CDR3 is TGCGCCAGCAGCTTGGCGGTGGGGACAGGGGGTGATGAGCAGTTCTTC.

V usage is TRBV4-1 and J usage is TRBJ2-7; no reliable D call. The ends were cut back, 2 bases at V and 0 bases at J, with 14 bases in the middle. This CDR3 has 16 residues. From germline, CDR1 is MGHRA and CDR2 YSYEKL. The CDR3 bases are TGCGCCAGCAGCCAACTCGGACGGATGAGCTCCTACGAGCAGTACTTC. Translating it yields CASSQLGRMSSYEQYF.

The chain combines TRBV19 with TRBJ2-1; 13 bases fit TRBD2. CDR1 and CDR2 (germline): LNHDA, SQIVND (reference sequence). The CDR3 extends over 17 amino acids. The trim removed 4 bases at V and 2 bases at J, leaving 5 bases unmatched. CDR3 in amino acids: CASSTTLAGGPYNEQFF. CDR3 bases: TGTGCCAGTAGTACGACACTAGCGGGAGGGCCCTACAATGAGCAGTTCTTC.

The chain is built from TRBV2 and TRBJ2-3, with D hard to call. The CDR3 covers 13 residues. V dropped 6 bases and J dropped 2 bases, with 9 bases sitting between them. Germline CDR1 reads SNHLY; CDR2 reads FYNNEI. CDR3 coding DNA: TGTGCCAGCAGGGGCGGATTCACAGATACGCAGTATTTT. Protein product: CASRGGFTDTQYF. Combining the CDR3 with reference TRBV2 and TRBJ2-3 gives the whole variable domain EPEVTQTPSHQVTQMGQEVILRCVPISNHLYFYWYRQILGQKVEFLVSFYNNEISEKSEIFDDQFSVERPDGSNFTLKIRSTKLEDSAMYFCASRGGFTDTQYFGPGTRLTVL.

The chain recombines TRBV15 with TRBJ2-7, with D possibly matching TRBD2 (6 bases). Trimming left V 1 base short and J 4 bases short, with 17 bases between. This CDR3 spans 16 amino acids. CDR1 and CDR2 from the germline V gene are LNHNV and YYDKDF (reference sequence). The CDR3 reads CATSRGMGTGGYEQYF. In DNA, the CDR3 is TGTGCCACCAGCAGAGGAATGGGGACCGGAGGGTACGAGCAGTACTTC.

The chain has TRBV29-1 and TRBJ2-3, with D perhaps assigned TRBD1 or TRBD2 (5 bases each). CDR1 is SQVTM, CDR2 ANQGSEA, per germline. The CDR3 is made up of 12 amino acids. The V end was cut by 4 bases, the J end by 7 bases, with 12 bases between. CDR3 protein: CSVVSSGHTQYF. CDR3 in DNA: TGCAGCGTTGTGAGTTCGGGACATACGCAGTATTTT.

As to this clone: Other DNA sequences in the same sample also yield this CDR3. V and J are TRBV5-1 and TRBJ2-3, with D maybe TRBD2 (5 bases). Germline loops: CDR1 SGHRS, CDR2 YFSETQ. Trimming left V 1 base short and J 1 base short, with 10 bases between. The CDR3 runs to 15 residues. The DNA for the CDR3 is TGCGCCAGCAGCTTGCGGGCGAGGGGCACAGATACGCAGTATTTT. This gives the protein CASSLRARGTDTQYF.

The chain links TRBV5-1 to TRBJ2-7; TRBD1 matches 12 bases. J lost 6 bases, V lost 0 bases, and 10 bases had no gene match. This CDR3 comprises 17 residues. Germline CDR1 is SGHRS and CDR2 is YFSETQ. CDR3 in amino acids: CASSLVSQGTGGREQYF. CDR3 nucleotides: TGCGCCAGCAGCTTGGTGTCACAAGGGACAGGGGGCCGCGAGCAGTACTTC.

This sequence joins TRBV4-1 and TRBJ2-7; D is possibly TRBD2 (6 bases). Deletions cut 0 bases from V and 2 bases from J, with 11 bases between. Germline CDR1 and CDR2: MGHRA and YSYEKL. The CDR3 runs to 15 residues. CDR3 sequence reads: CASSQDRGGTYEQYF. CDR3 nucleotides: TGCGCCAGCAGCCAAGATCGAGGCGGGACCTACGAGCAGTACTTC.

This chain links TRBV28 with TRBJ2-7, with TRBD1 matching over 8 bases. V was clipped by 8 bases and J by 6 bases; unmatched bases: 9. The length of the CDR3 is 13 residues. CDR1 and CDR2 (germline): MDHEN, SYDVKM. The CDR3 coding sequence is TGTGCCAGCGGTGCAGGGGGCCGAGGCGAGCAGTACTTC. Translating it yields CASGAGGRGEQYF.

The rearrangement uses TRBV6-1 and TRBJ1-2, with TRBD1 as a possible D gene (5 bases). V was cut by 6 bases and J by 4 bases, with 18 bases left in between. Germline CDR1 is MNHNS and CDR2 is SASEGT. The CDR3 is 15 residues long. Here the CDR3 reads CASSSQSGGSYGYTF. The CDR3 DNA follows: TGTGCCAGCAGCTCACAGAGTGGGGGAAGCTATGGCTACACCTTC.

The rearrangement uses TRBV30 and TRBJ2-3, with TRBD1 as a possible D gene (5 bases). CDR1 GTSNPN and CDR2 SVGIG come from the germline V gene (reference sequence). Trimming removed 1 base from V and 2 bases from J, with 13 bases in between. The CDR3 has 15 amino acids. For the CDR3, the DNA is TGTGCCTGGAGTGCCTCTAGGGGAATCACAGATACGCAGTATTTT. Its translation is CAWSASRGITDTQYF.

This sequence joins TRBV30 and TRBJ2-1; weak D call: TRBD2 (5 bases). Germline V CDR1 and CDR2: GTSNPN, SVGIG (reference sequence). V lost 5 bases and J lost 8, with 10 bases in between. The CDR3 length is 11 residues. The CDR3 loop is CAWGLGHEQFF. In DNA, the CDR3 is TGTGCCTGGGGACTCGGGCATGAGCAGTTCTTC.

The V call is TRBV6-6, the J call TRBJ1-1; no clear D. Germline-derived CDR1 and CDR2 are MNHNY and SVGAGI (reference sequence). V was cut by 0 bases and J by 1 base, with 6 bases left in between. The CDR3 covers 14 residues. Written as DNA, the CDR3 is TGTGCCAGCAGTTACTCGAGCACGAACACTGAAGCTTTCTTT. It is translated as CASSYSSTNTEAFF.

V and J are TRBV11-2 and TRBJ2-2; tentatively, D is TRBD1 (5 bases). The germline V and J ends were trimmed by 3 bases and 0 bases, with 8 bases remaining between them. The germline V gene encodes CDR1 SGHAT and CDR2 FQNNGV. The CDR3 is 15 residues long. The CDR3 loop is CASSLQGANTGELFF. The DNA of the CDR3 is TGTGCCAGCAGCTTGCAGGGCGCGAACACCGGGGAGCTGTTTTTT. The whole variable domain, remainder taken from reference TRBV11-2 and TRBJ2-2, is EAGVAQSPRYKIIEKRQSVAFWCNPISGHATLYWYQQILGQGPKLLIQFQNNGVVDDSQLPKDRFSAERLKGVDSTLKIQPAKLEDSAVYLCASSLQGANTGELFFGEGSRLTVL.